This T cell receptor beta chain emerged from a study of blood T cell repertoires in COVID-19. Data came from immunoSEQ multiplex PCR; TCRdb stores just in-frame clones and leaves some out. Of over 150,000 clones in the sample, 70% to 85% were seen once. With V trimmed by 5 bases and J by 4 bases, 7 bases remained unmatched. CDR3 length: 15 residues. The germline CDR1 and CDR2 sequences are MDHEN and SYDVKM. Material: peripheral blood. J is TRBJ2-2 and V is TRBV28, with 7 bases fitting TRBD1. The receptor was isolated from a human donor with acute or convalescent COVID-19. The donor label of this sample is uncertain. CDR3 coding DNA: TGTGCCAGCAGTGGACAGGCGGGCCCCACCGGGGAGCTGTTTTTT. Its translation: CASSGQAGPTGELFF.